This passage covers 5 T cell receptor beta chains from one sample sequenced in a study of OX40 agonist ivuxolimab in advanced cancers. Here immunoSEQ multiplex PCR was the method, and the copy in TCRdb shows in-frame clones only, minus some. The sample lists fewer than 90,000 clones, about 88% occurring once. Source: CD4+ or CD8+ T cells sorted from blood, taken in a trial of the OX40 agonist ivuxolimab. These TCRs come from an adult with an advanced solid tumor such as melanoma, head and neck, liver or kidney cancer.

V is TRBV7-2 and J is TRBJ2-4; 8 nucleotides match TRBD1. The V gene end was trimmed by 5 bases and the J gene end by 8 bases; junction bases not matched to a gene: 5. CDR1 and CDR2 (germline): SGHTA, FQGNSA. There are 13 residues in the CDR3. The CDR3 coding sequence is TGTGCCAGCAGCCAGGGACAGGAGGACATTCAGTACTTC. The encoded protein is CASSQGQEDIQYF.

The genes are TRBV2 and TRBJ1-2; 12 positions agree with TRBD1. This CDR3 comprises 14 residues. The trim removed 4 bases at V and 8 bases at J, leaving 5 bases unmatched. Per the germline V gene, CDR1 is SNHLY and CDR2 is FYNNEI. CDR3 DNA: TGTGCCAGCAGTGTGGGACAGGGGGCGGGCGGCTACACCTTC. Residues: CASSVGQGAGGYTF. Full variable domain (missing parts from reference TRBV2 and TRBJ1-2): EPEVTQTPSHQVTQMGQEVILRCVPISNHLYFYWYRQILGQKVEFLVSFYNNEISEKSEIFDDQFSVERPDGSNFTLKIRSTKLEDSAMYFCASSVGQGAGGYTFGSGTRLTVV.

This clone was observed a few times. The genes are TRBV4-3 and TRBJ1-1; D gene unclear. The V end was cut by 0 bases, the J end by 3 bases, with 8 bases between. Per germline, CDR1 LGHNA and CDR2 YSLEER. The CDR3 is made up of 14 amino acids. The CDR3 protein is CASSQEGGYTEAFF. The CDR3 DNA reads as TGCGCCAGCAGCCAAGAGGGTGGGTACACTGAAGCTTTCTTT.

This chain connects TRBV19 to TRBJ2-3; 11 bases fit TRBD2. The CDR3 length is 17 residues. Germline V lookup: CDR1 LNHDA, CDR2 SQIVND (reference sequence). V was pared by 6 bases and J by 5 bases, with 13 bases of the junction left unmatched. CDR3 in DNA: TGTGCCAGTAGCTTACTCTTAGCGGGGGGGCACCAAGATACGCAGTATTTT. Its protein product is CASSLLLAGGHQDTQYF.

The chain carries TRBV18 and TRBJ2-1, with 10 nucleotides matching TRBD1. Trimming at V came to 4 bases and at J to 9 bases, leaving 3 bases not matched to a gene. The CDR3 spans 13 residues. Germline V gene sequence: CDR1 KGHSH, CDR2 LQKENI. The CDR3 region has the DNA TGTGCCAGCTCACTCGACAGGGGGCTTGAGCAGTTCTTC. It is translated as CASSLDRGLEQFF.